This TCR beta chain originates from a study of shared clonotypes between healthy human individuals. Findings and caveats of the study: The study found about 4.6% of naive CD4 clonotypes shared across a few donors.

Sequencing used immunoSEQ multiplex PCR; TCRdb keeps in-frame clones, though not all of them. The sample comprises over 700,000 clones, 72% of which are singletons, and over 1.5% rests with the top ten. This clone came up a few times. The antigen is not known. This TCR came from a woman aged 25 to 39 in good health. The sample comprised memory CD4+ T cells sorted from blood. The subset was: CD45RA-negative fraction.

The CDR3 DNA is TGCGCCAGCAGCCTCTTCGACAGGGACATTAGTGAGCAGTACTTC. Protein: CASSLFDRDISEQYF. The gene calls are TRBV4-1 and TRBJ2-7; the match to TRBD1 covers 7 bases. Germline CDR1 reads MGHRA; CDR2 reads YSYEKL. Trimming cost V 4 bases and J 7 bases; bases outside gene matches: 13. The length of the CDR3 is 15 residues.